This T cell receptor beta chain was sequenced during a study of OX40 agonist ivuxolimab in advanced cancers. TCRdb's copy holds only in-frame clones and misses some; the assay was immunoSEQ multiplex PCR. Of about 69,000 clones listed, 65% to 80% are singletons. Germline V gene data show CDR1 as SGHDT and CDR2 as YYEEEE. The length of the CDR3 is 17 residues. Trimming at V came to 4 bases and at J to 0 bases, leaving 7 bases not matched to a gene. Material: CD4+ or CD8+ T cells sorted from blood, obtained in a trial of the OX40 agonist ivuxolimab. The TCR sequence derives from an adult with an advanced solid tumor such as melanoma, head and neck, liver or kidney cancer. V gene TRBV5-6 combines with J gene TRBJ2-5, with TRBD2 matching 12 bases. The CDR3 region has the DNA TGTGCCAGCAGCCCGGGACTAGCGGGCGTGTACCAAGAGACCCAGTACTTC. Protein product: CASSPGLAGVYQETQYF.